The clone carrying this T cell receptor (beta chain) was picked up one time. What it binds is unknown. The source of the sample is a study of cytomegalovirus exposure and HLA in healthy donors. Study overall: Findings of an earlier analysis included under 140 million unique TCR beta sequences from roughly 200 million T cells. Early release data held 80 million to 100 million unique TCRs from HLA-typed donors.

This PCR relied on a set of 60 Vbeta primers and 13 Jbeta primers. Only in-frame clones appear in the TCRdb table, and some are missing; sequencing was by immunoSEQ multiplex PCR. The sample shows about 160,000 clones, over 65% of them seen only once. Whole-study findings and limits: The HLA-A and HLA-B alleles of most subjects were reportedly predicted accurately from TCR beta sequences.

The J segment lost 4 bases and the V segment lost 6 bases, leaving 7 bases of the junction unmatched. Germline-derived CDR1 and CDR2 are MDHEN and SYDVKM. The CDR3 is 15 residues long. The chain recombines TRBV28 with TRBJ1-5; the match to TRBD1 covers 9 bases. The receptor comes from a woman aged 40 to 49 in good health and CMV-seronegative. The sequenced sample consisted of PBMCs. CDR3 amino acids: CASRKETGGNQPQHF. CDR3 nucleotide sequence: TGTGCCAGCAGGAAAGAGACAGGGGGGAATCAGCCCCAGCATTTT.